Listed below are T cell receptor beta chains from one sample, sequenced in a study of T cell responses to AZD1222 COVID-19 vaccine. Sequencing used immunoSEQ multiplex PCR; TCRdb keeps in-frame clones, though not all of them. The repertoire holds around 100,000 clones, with 90% as singletons. Specimen: peripheral blood, collected on day 0 of AZD1222 vaccination. Source of these receptors: an adult in good health. The CDR3 runs from the conserved cysteine through the conserved F or W. The D gene is left open where the match is weak. Rows may omit the clone size; those that give it use once, few, many or a size class.

TRBD2	once	TRBV11-2	TRBJ2-7	CASSFSGGNSYEQYF	TGTGCCAGCAGCTTTAGCGGGGGGAACTCCTACGAGCAGTACTTC
.	.	TRBV6-5	TRBJ1-1	CASSSWGNTEAFF	TGTGCCAGCAGTAGCTGGGGGAACACTGAAGCTTTCTTT
TRBD1	.	TRBV12-3/TRBV12-4	TRBJ2-7	CASSWTGGNEQYF	TGTGCCAGCAGTTGGACAGGGGGGAACGAGCAGTACTTC
.	.	TRBV2	TRBJ1-2	CASSEATVRYYGYTF	TGTGCCAGCAGTGAAGCGACAGTTCGGTACTATGGCTACACCTTC
.	.	TRBV10-3	TRBJ1-2	CAISAQGNYGYTF	TGTGCCATCAGTGCACAGGGAAACTATGGCTACACCTTC
TRBD2	.	TRBV6-1	TRBJ2-7	CASSERGESYEQYF	TGTGCCAGCAGTGAACGGGGGGAGTCCTACGAGCAGTACTTC
.	.	TRBV6-5	TRBJ1-6	CASSYSAYSPLHF	TGTGCCAGCAGTTATTCAGCTTATTCACCCCTCCACTTT
TRBD1	.	TRBV28	TRBJ2-7	CASGNRGQGKTYF	TGTGCCAGCGGAAATCGTGGACAGGGAAAGACGTACTTC
.	.	TRBV21-1	TRBJ1-5	CASSKLFTPNQYSNQPQHF	TGTGCCAGCAGCAAACTTTTCACACCGAACCAATATAGCAATCAGCCCCAGCATTTT
.	.	TRBV27	TRBJ2-7	CASSLGTSYEQYF	TGTGCCAGCAGTTTAGGGACCTCCTACGAGCAGTACTTC
.	few	TRBV27	TRBJ2-1	CASTVQGPGWGEQFF	TGTGCCAGCACCGTACAGGGACCGGGATGGGGTGAGCAGTTCTTC
.	.	TRBV2	TRBJ1-6	CASSEGGESNSPLHF	TGTGCCAGCAGTGAAGGCGGAGAAAGTAATTCACCCCTCCACTTT
.	.	TRBV6-4	TRBJ1-1	CASSDNHLENTEAFF	TGTGCCAGCAGTGACAACCACTTAGAGAACACTGAAGCTTTCTTT
.	.	TRBV11-2	TRBJ1-1	CASSPGMNTEAFF	TGTGCCAGCAGCCCGGGTATGAACACTGAAGCTTTCTTT
TRBD2	.	TRBV10-3	TRBJ2-7	CAISVGEGPYEQYF	TGTGCCATCAGTGTGGGGGAGGGCCCCTACGAGCAGTACTTC
.	.	TRBV13	TRBJ2-7	CASSLLRQGGEQYF	TGTGCCAGCAGCTTATTGAGACAGGGAGGCGAGCAGTACTTC
.	.	TRBV2	TRBJ1-4	CASSASPIATNEKLFF	TGTGCCAGCAGTGCCAGCCCTATTGCAACTAATGAAAAACTGTTTTTT
.	once	TRBV3-1/TRBV3-2	TRBJ1-1	CASSQAWAGADTEAFF	TGTGCCAGCAGCCAAGCCTGGGCAGGGGCGGACACTGAAGCTTTCTTT
.	.	TRBV5-1	TRBJ1-1	CASSPTLTFSNTEAFF	TGCGCCAGCAGTCCTACCCTGACCTTCTCGAACACTGAAGCTTTCTTT
.	.	TRBV21-1	TRBJ1-4	CASSKRTARRKLFF	TGTGCCAGCAGCAAACGGACAGCTAGACGAAAACTGTTTTTT
.	.	TRBV7-9	TRBJ1-1	CASSHREGQDWEDTEAFF	TGTGCCAGCAGCCACCGGGAAGGGCAGGACTGGGAGGACACTGAAGCTTTCTTT
.	.	TRBV28	TRBJ2-7	CASTIRGTYEQYF	TGTGCCAGCACCATCCGGGGAACCTACGAGCAGTACTTC
.	.	TRBV9	TRBJ2-5	CASSVGRGLAGNQETQYF	TGTGCCAGCAGCGTAGGCAGGGGGCTAGCGGGGAACCAAGAGACCCAGTACTTC
.	.	TRBV20-1	TRBJ1-3	CSASTSSGNTIYF	TGCAGTGCTAGTACGAGCTCTGGAAACACCATATATTTT
.	.	TRBV5-6	TRBJ1-4	CASSPGATNEKLFF	TGTGCCAGCAGCCCGGGAGCAACTAATGAAAAACTGTTTTTT
.	few	TRBV7-6	TRBJ1-5	CASSSGPSNQPQHF	TGTGCCAGCAGCTCGGGACCGAGCAATCAGCCCCAGCATTTT
.	.	TRBV30	TRBJ2-4	CAWSVRGPLQNIQYF	TGTGCCTGGAGTGTACGGGGGCCCCTCCAAAACATTCAGTACTTC
.	.	TRBV6-1	TRBJ2-2	CASSERGQLTGELFF	TGTGCCAGCAGTGAACGGGGGCAGCTCACCGGGGAGCTGTTTTTT
.	.	TRBV11-2	TRBJ1-1	CASSLGGEAFF	TGTGCCAGCAGCTTAGGGGGGGAAGCTTTCTTT
.	.	TRBV7-8	TRBJ2-7	CASSSVEGKSSYEQYF	TGTGCCAGCAGCTCAGTCGAGGGAAAGAGCTCCTACGAGCAGTACTTC
.	.	TRBV21-1	TRBJ1-4	CASSKILRTPF	TGTGCCAGCAGCAAGATCCTCCGAACGCCCTTT
TRBD2	.	TRBV7-6	TRBJ2-5	CASSFGTSGGGETQYF	TGTGCCAGCAGCTTTGGGACTAGCGGGGGGGGTGAGACCCAGTACTTC
TRBD1	once	TRBV27	TRBJ2-7	CASSPLLQGREQYF	TGTGCCAGCAGTCCCCTCCTACAGGGGCGCGAGCAGTACTTC
.	.	TRBV19	TRBJ1-6	CASSSGPRSSYNSPLHF	TGTGCCAGTAGTTCGGGACCTCGGAGCTCCTATAATTCACCCCTCCACTTT
.	few	TRBV11-2	TRBJ1-5	CASSLGWGDGNQPQHF	TGTGCCAGCAGCTTAGGTTGGGGGGACGGCAATCAGCCCCAGCATTTT
.	.	TRBV2	TRBJ2-5	CASSDSEEETQYF	TGTGCCAGCAGTGATTCGGAGGAGGAGACCCAGTACTTC
.	.	TRBV3-1/TRBV3-2	TRBJ2-7	CASSQTRGKQYF	TGTGCCAGCAGCCAGACCAGGGGTAAGCAGTACTTC
TRBD1	once	TRBV19	TRBJ1-1	CASRGGDGGTEAFF	TGTGCCAGTAGAGGGGGCGATGGGGGGACTGAAGCTTTCTTT
.	.	TRBV5-1	TRBJ1-2	CASSLDPSGNGYTF	TGCGCCAGCAGCTTGGATCCCAGCGGGAATGGCTACACCTTC
.	.	TRBV3-1/TRBV3-2	TRBJ1-2	CASSQKGRKPLNYGYTF	TGTGCCAGCAGCCAAAAGGGGAGAAAACCCCTTAACTATGGCTACACCTTC
.	.	TRBV7-9	TRBJ1-6	CASSAGTERNSPLHF	TGTGCCAGCAGCGCAGGGACTGAACGTAATTCACCCCTCCACTTT
.	.	TRBV5-6	TRBJ1-1	CASSSPGGDTADTEAFF	TGTGCCAGCAGCTCGCCCGGGGGGGACACGGCGGACACTGAAGCTTTCTTT
.	.	TRBV4-1	TRBJ2-5	CASSQEPGPVGETQYF	TGCGCCAGCAGCCAAGAGCCGGGACCTGTGGGGGAGACCCAGTACTTC
.	.	TRBV14	TRBJ1-2	CASSLARSYGYTF	TGTGCCAGCAGCCTCGCCCGATCCTATGGCTACACCTTC
.	.	TRBV29-1	TRBJ1-4	CSVGGGWTNEKLFF	TGCAGCGTCGGGGGTGGGTGGACTAATGAAAAACTGTTTTTT
TRBD1	once	TRBV19	TRBJ1-4	CASSIDPGTGATNEKLFF	TGTGCCAGTAGTATAGATCCCGGGACAGGGGCTACTAATGAAAAACTGTTTTTT
TRBD1	.	TRBV6-6	TRBJ1-5	CASRTRQGSHQPQHF	TGTGCCAGCAGGACCCGACAGGGAAGCCATCAGCCCCAGCATTTT
.	.	TRBV5-4	TRBJ2-1	CASSFTPAADEQFF	TGTGCCAGCAGCTTTACCCCAGCGGCCGATGAGCAGTTCTTC
.	.	TRBV6-5	TRBJ2-5	CASSYSVLDRQETQYF	TGTGCCAGCAGTTACTCGGTCTTAGACAGACAAGAGACCCAGTACTTC
.	.	TRBV5-1	TRBJ2-7	CASSYALGTYEQYF	TGCGCCAGCAGCTATGCCCTAGGAACCTACGAGCAGTACTTC
TRBD1	few	TRBV7-2	TRBJ1-2	CASSLGQNYGYTF	TGTGCCAGCAGCTTGGGACAGAACTATGGCTACACCTTC
.	.	TRBV3-1/TRBV3-2	TRBJ2-3	CASSQYSTDTQYF	TGTGCCAGCAGCCAATATTCCACAGATACGCAGTATTTT
.	.	TRBV7-9	TRBJ2-1	CASSPDYYNEQFF	TGTGCCAGCAGCCCAGACTATTACAATGAGCAGTTCTTC
.	.	TRBV2	TRBJ1-1	CASILRDGREAFF	TGTGCCAGCATCCTCCGGGACGGCCGTGAAGCTTTCTTT
.	few	TRBV2	TRBJ2-1	CASSGPTPRAYNEQFF	TGTGCCAGCAGTGGGCCGACACCTAGGGCTTACAATGAGCAGTTCTTC